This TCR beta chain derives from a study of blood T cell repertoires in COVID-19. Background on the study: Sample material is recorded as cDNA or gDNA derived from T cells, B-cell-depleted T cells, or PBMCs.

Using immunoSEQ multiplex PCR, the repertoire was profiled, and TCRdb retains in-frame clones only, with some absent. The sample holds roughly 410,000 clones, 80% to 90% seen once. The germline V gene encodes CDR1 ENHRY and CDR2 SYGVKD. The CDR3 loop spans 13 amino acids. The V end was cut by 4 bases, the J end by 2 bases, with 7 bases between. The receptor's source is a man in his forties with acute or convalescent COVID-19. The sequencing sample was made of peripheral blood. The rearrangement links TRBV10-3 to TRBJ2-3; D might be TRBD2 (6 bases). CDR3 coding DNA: TGTGCCATCAGTGTAGCGGCCACAGATACGCAGTATTTT. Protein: CAISVAATDTQYF.